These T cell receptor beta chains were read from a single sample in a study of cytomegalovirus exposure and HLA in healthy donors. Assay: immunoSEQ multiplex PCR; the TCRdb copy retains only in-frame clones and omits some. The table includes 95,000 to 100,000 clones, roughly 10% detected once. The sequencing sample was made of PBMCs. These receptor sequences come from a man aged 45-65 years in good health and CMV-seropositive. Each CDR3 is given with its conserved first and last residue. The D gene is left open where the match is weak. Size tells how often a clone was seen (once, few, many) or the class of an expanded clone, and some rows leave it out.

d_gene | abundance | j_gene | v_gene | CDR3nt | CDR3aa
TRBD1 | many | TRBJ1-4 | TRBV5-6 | TGTGCCAGCAGCTTGACAGGGGTCACTAATGAAAAACTGTTTTTT | CASSLTGVTNEKLFF
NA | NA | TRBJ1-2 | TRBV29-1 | TGCAGCGTTGTTTGGCAGGGGAGAGGAGGCTACACCTTC | CSVVWQGRGGYTF
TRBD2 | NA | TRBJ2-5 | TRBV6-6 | TGTGCCAGCAGCCCTAGCGGGAACCAAGAGACCCAGTACTTC | CASSPSGNQETQYF
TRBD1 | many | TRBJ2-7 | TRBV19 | TGTGCCAGTACTAGAACAGGGGGCCCGTCCTACGAGCAGTACTTC | CASTRTGGPSYEQYF
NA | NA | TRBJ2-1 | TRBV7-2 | TGTGCCAGCAGCTTATACTTCGGGAAGGGCAATGAGCAGTTCTTC | CASSLYFGKGNEQFF
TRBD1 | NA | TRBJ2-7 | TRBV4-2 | TGTGCCAGCAGCCGAAGAACCGGGACAGATAGCTCCTACGAGCAGTACTTC | CASSRRTGTDSSYEQYF
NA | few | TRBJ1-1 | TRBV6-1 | TGTGCCAGCACCTCAGTCATGAACACTGAAGCTTTCTTT | CASTSVMNTEAFF
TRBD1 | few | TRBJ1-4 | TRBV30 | TGTGCCTGGAGTCTACGGGACGGGACAGGGGTTGAAAAACTGTTTTTT | CAWSLRDGTGVEKLFF
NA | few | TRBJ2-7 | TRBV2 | TGTGCCAGCAGTGAGACAGATATATCGGCCAGATACTTC | CASSETDISARYF
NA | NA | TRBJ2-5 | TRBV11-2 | TGTGCCAGCAGCTTAGGTACCCAGGGGAGCGAGACCCAGTACTTC | CASSLGTQGSETQYF
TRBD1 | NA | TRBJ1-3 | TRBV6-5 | TGTGCCAGCAGTTCCCGGGACAGGGTTAACACCATATATTTT | CASSSRDRVNTIYF
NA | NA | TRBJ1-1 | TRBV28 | TGTGCCAGCAGTTCCCCCGCGGAGAACACTGAAGCTTTCTTT | CASSSPAENTEAFF
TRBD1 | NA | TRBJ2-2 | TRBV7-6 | TGTGCCAGCAGCTTAGAGGCAGGGGGCGTTCATCCCGGGGAGCTGTTTTTT | CASSLEAGGVHPGELFF
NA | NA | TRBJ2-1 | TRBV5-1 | TGCGCCAGCAGCGACCGCGGGACGAGCTCCTACAATGAGCAGTTCTTC | CASSDRGTSSYNEQFF
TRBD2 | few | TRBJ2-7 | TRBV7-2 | TGTGCCAGCAGCCATACTAGCGGGAGGGAGCAGTACTTC | CASSHTSGREQYF
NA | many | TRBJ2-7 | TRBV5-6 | TGTGCCAGCAGCTTTCGTCGGTCCGGAGTGACCTACGAGCAGTACTTC | CASSFRRSGVTYEQYF
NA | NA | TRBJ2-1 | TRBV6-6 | TGTGCCAGCATACGAAGCCGGGTCGGGGAGAATGAGCAGTTCTTC | CASIRSRVGENEQFF
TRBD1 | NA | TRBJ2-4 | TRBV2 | TGTGCCAGCAAGTCCGAAGGGACAGCAGTAAACATTCAGTACTTC | CASKSEGTAVNIQYF
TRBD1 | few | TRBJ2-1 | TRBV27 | TGTGCCAGCAGTTGGACAGGGCAGAATGAGCAGTTCTTC | CASSWTGQNEQFF
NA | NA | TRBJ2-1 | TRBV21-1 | TGTGCCAGCAGCAAAGCTAAGCTAGCGGGACAGAACTCCTACAATGAGCAGTTCTTC | CASSKAKLAGQNSYNEQFF
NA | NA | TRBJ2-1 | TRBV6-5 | TGTGCCAGCAGTGAAAACGGGCAGTTCTTC | CASSENGQFF
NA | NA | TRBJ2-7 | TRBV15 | TGTGCCACCAGCAGAGTCCAGGGCGGGCAGTACTTC | CATSRVQGGQYF
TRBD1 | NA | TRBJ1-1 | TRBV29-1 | TGCAGCGTTGGGACAGGGGGCACTGAAGCTTTCTTT | CSVGTGGTEAFF
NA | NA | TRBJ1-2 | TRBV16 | TGTGCCAGCAGCCCACCCTTCCTTGGCAACTATGGCTACACCTTC | CASSPPFLGNYGYTF
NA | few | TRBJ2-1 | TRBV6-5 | TGTGCCAGCAGTTACGCAACTAGTCGGCGCGATGAGCAGTTCTTC | CASSYATSRRDEQFF
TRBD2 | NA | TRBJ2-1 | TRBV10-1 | TGCGCCAGCAGCCACGGCGGGGGGTACAATGAGCAGTTCTTC | CASSHGGGYNEQFF
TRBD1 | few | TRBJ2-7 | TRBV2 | TGTGCCAGCAGTGCCACAGGGGTAGGCTACGAGCAGTACTTC | CASSATGVGYEQYF
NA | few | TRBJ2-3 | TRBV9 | TGTGCCAGCAGCGTAAAGGCGGGAGATACGCAGTATTTT | CASSVKAGDTQYF
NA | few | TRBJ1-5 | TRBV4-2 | TGTGCCAGCAGCCAAGACAGGGCTGATCCCAATCAGCCCCAGCATTTT | CASSQDRADPNQPQHF
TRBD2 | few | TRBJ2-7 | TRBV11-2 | TGTGCCAGCAGCTTCGTAGCGGGAGCCCACGAGCAGTACTTC | CASSFVAGAHEQYF
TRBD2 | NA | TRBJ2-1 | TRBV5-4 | TGTGCCAGCAGCTACCCGGGACTACATACTTCCTACAATGAGCAGTTCTTC | CASSYPGLHTSYNEQFF
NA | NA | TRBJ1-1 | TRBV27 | TGTGCCAGCACCGCAGGGTCAGGGTACACTGAAGCTTTCTTT | CASTAGSGYTEAFF
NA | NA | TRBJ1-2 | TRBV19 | TGTGCCAGTAGTCGTGACTTTAACTATGGCTACACCTTC | CASSRDFNYGYTF
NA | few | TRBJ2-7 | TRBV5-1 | TGCGCCAGCAGCCGGGACTTTAGTCCCTCCTACGAGCAGTACTTC | CASSRDFSPSYEQYF
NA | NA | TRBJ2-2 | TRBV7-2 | TGTGCCAGCAGCTTAAACACGAACACCGGGGAGCTGTTTTTT | CASSLNTNTGELFF
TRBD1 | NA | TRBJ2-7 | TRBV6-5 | TGTGCCAGCAGTTACTCGAACAGGGGGCAGGACGAGCAGTACTTC | CASSYSNRGQDEQYF
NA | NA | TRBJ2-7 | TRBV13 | TGTGCCAGCAGCTTAGAAGGGGATAAGCAGTACTTC | CASSLEGDKQYF
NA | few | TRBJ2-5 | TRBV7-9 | TGTGCCAGCAGCCATACTCTCAGGGGTAGTGGCGAGACCCAGTACTTC | CASSHTLRGSGETQYF
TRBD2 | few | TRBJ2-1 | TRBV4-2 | TGTGCCAGCAGCCAAGCGTTGGGGACTAGCGGGACGTACAATGAGCAGTTCTTC | CASSQALGTSGTYNEQFF
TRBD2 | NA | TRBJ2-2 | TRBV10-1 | TGCGCCAGCAGTGAGGGGGGCGCTAGCGGGAGGGGGACGGTCGCCGGGGAGCTGTTTTTT | CASSEGGASGRGTVAGELFF
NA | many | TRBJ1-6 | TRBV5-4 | TGTGCCAGCAGCTTGTATGAGGGAAATTCACCCCTCCACTTT | CASSLYEGNSPLHF
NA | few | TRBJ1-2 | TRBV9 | TGTGCCAGCAGCCCCATAATCCGAGTCGACTATGGCTACACCTTC | CASSPIIRVDYGYTF
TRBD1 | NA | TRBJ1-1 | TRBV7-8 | TGTGCCAGCCGCCGGACAGGGGGGGTCGCTTTCTTT | CASRRTGGVAFF
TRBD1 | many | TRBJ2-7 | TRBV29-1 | TGCAGCGTTGGGGGCAGGGGGCGTGAGCAGTACTTC | CSVGGRGREQYF
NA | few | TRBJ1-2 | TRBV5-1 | TGCGCCAGCAGCATACCACCGAGGGTTTCGAGGGACTATGGCTACACCTTC | CASSIPPRVSRDYGYTF
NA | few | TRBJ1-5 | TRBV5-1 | TGCGCCAGCAGCCCGGCGGGATTTAATCAGCCCCAGCATTTT | CASSPAGFNQPQHF
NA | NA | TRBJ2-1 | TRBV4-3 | TGCGCCAGCAGCCAAGACCGGGATCTCCCGTCGTTCTTC | CASSQDRDLPSFF
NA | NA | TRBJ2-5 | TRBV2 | TGTGCCAGCAGCCCTCAAGAGACCCAGTACTTC | CASSPQETQYF
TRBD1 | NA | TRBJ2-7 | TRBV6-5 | TGTGCCAGCAGTTACCAAAGGACAGGGGCGTTCTACGAGCAGTACTTC | CASSYQRTGAFYEQYF
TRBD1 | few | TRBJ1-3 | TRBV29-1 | TGCAGCGTTGAAGAAAACAGGGGGCCAGGAAACACCATATATTTT | CSVEENRGPGNTIYF
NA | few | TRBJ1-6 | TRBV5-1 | TGCGCCAGCAGCTTGGTACAGGAAAATTCACCCCTCCACTTT | CASSLVQENSPLHF
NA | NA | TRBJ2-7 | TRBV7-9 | TGTGCCAGCAGCTTAGACTTGGGGGCCCACTACGAGCAGTACTTC | CASSLDLGAHYEQYF
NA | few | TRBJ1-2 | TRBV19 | TGTGCCAGTAGTCCCCCAGGAAGTAAAGCTAACTATGGCTACACCTTC | CASSPPGSKANYGYTF
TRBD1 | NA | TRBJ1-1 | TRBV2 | TGTGCCAGCACCAGGGGGCAACTTGAAGCTTTCTTT | CASTRGQLEAFF
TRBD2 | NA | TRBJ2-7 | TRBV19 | TGTGCCAGTAGTTATGCCGGGACTACTCCCTACGAGCAGTACTTC | CASSYAGTTPYEQYF
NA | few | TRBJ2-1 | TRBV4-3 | TGCGCCAGCAGCCAAGACGGGGTCACCACTGATAGCAATGAGCAGTTCTTC | CASSQDGVTTDSNEQFF